The 17 T cell receptor beta chains listed next were all sequenced from one sample in a study of cytomegalovirus exposure and HLA in healthy donors. With 60 Vbeta and 13 Jbeta primers, the PCR was carried out. The assay was immunoSEQ multiplex PCR, and TCRdb's table has in-frame clones only and misses some. The sample carries some 190,000 clones, about 81% recorded once. The sequencing input was PBMCs. These TCRs come from a man aged 35 to 55 in good health and CMV-seronegative.

The gene calls are TRBV5-1 and TRBJ2-5; 7 bases line up with TRBD1. This CDR3 has 13 residues. V dropped 4 bases and J dropped 5; count of bases not matched to a gene: 5. Germline values: CDR1 SGHRS, CDR2 YFSETQ. The chain's CDR3 is CASSAQGSETQYF. CDR3 bases: TGCGCCAGCAGCGCACAGGGGTCGGAGACCCAGTACTTC.

The gene calls are TRBV5-4 and TRBJ1-5, with 8 bases identical to TRBD1. Germline V gene sequence: CDR1 SGHNT, CDR2 YYREEE (reference sequence). Trimming at V came to 1 base and at J to 2 bases, leaving 5 bases not matched to a gene. There are 16 residues in the CDR3. CDR3 sequence reads: CASSLTGGYGNQPQHF. CDR3 coding DNA: TGTGCCAGCAGCTTGACAGGGGGGTACGGCAATCAGCCCCAGCATTTT.

V usage is TRBV27 and J usage is TRBJ2-3; D is unclear. Trimming stripped 3 bases from V and 0 bases from J, with 7 bases between. The CDR3 loop spans 14 amino acids. The germline V gene has CDR1 MNHEY and CDR2 SMNVEV (reference sequence). The CDR3 sequence: CASSFFGSTDTQYF. As DNA, the CDR3 is TGTGCCAGCAGTTTTTTCGGGAGCACAGATACGCAGTATTTT.

The chain uses TRBV4-3 and TRBJ2-1; 14 bases map to TRBD2. The V segment lost 3 bases and the J segment 4 bases; nucleotides outside the gene matches: 2. The CDR3 length is 16 residues. The germline V gene has CDR1 LGHNA and CDR2 YSLEER. DNA of the CDR3: TGCGCCAGCAGCCAGGGACTAGCGGGGGAGTACAATGAGCAGTTCTTC. Its protein product is CASSQGLAGEYNEQFF.

Regarding this clone: The sample holds other DNA sequences that translate to the same CDR3. The gene calls are TRBV6-5 and TRBJ1-1; D might be TRBD1 (6 bases). The germline V gene encodes CDR1 MNHEY and CDR2 SVGAGI. This CDR3 comprises 15 residues. Trimming removed 0 bases at V and 0 bases at J, with 8 bases between. The chain's CDR3 is CASSYSGQMNTEAFF. The CDR3 DNA is TGTGCCAGCAGTTACTCCGGACAGATGAACACTGAAGCTTTCTTT.

This rearrangement joins TRBV25-1 to TRBJ1-2, with D possibly TRBD1 on 6 matching bases. With 3 bases removed from V and 10 bases from J, the gap between germline ends came to 12 bases. Germline CDR1 and CDR2: MGHDK and SYGVNS. CDR3 size: 12 residues. The CDR3 nucleotides are TGTGCCAGCAGTGAGCAGGGGCTCCTCTACACCTTC. Residues: CASSEQGLLYTF.

This rearrangement joins TRBV9 to TRBJ2-7; TRBD2 agrees at 8 bases. Trimming took 3 bases from V and 5 from J; bases not matched to a gene: 13. The CDR3 has 16 amino acids. From germline, CDR1 is SGDLS and CDR2 YYNGEE. The CDR3 is CASSAPSGTSGHEQYF. The DNA of the CDR3 is TGTGCCAGCAGCGCCCCATCCGGAACTAGCGGCCACGAGCAGTACTTC.

The rearrangement links TRBV7-2 to TRBJ1-2, with D possibly being TRBD1 (6 bases). V lost 1 base, J lost 8 bases, and 17 bases lay in between. This CDR3 spans 15 amino acids. Germline V gives CDR1 SGHTA, CDR2 FQGNSA. CDR3 loop: CASSLGRSLGGGYTF. CDR3 DNA sequence: TGTGCCAGCAGCTTAGGCAGGTCCCTTGGGGGCGGCTACACCTTC.

J is TRBJ1-2 and V is TRBV11-3; tentative D call: TRBD1 (5 bases). The CDR3 contains 16 residues. V lost 2 bases, J lost 2 bases, and 15 bases lay in between. Germline V gives CDR1 SGHNT, CDR2 YENEEA. The CDR3 is CASSLRLGAPNYGYTF. The CDR3 DNA reads TGTGCCAGCAGCTTACGGCTAGGGGCGCCCAACTATGGCTACACCTTC.

This clone was picked up a small number of times. This chain links TRBV4-1 with TRBJ2-7; TRBD2 aligns across 10 bases. Looked up from germline, CDR1 is MGHRA and CDR2 is YSYEKL. V shed 2 bases and J 2 bases; nucleotides not matched to a gene: 6. This CDR3 contains 16 residues. Here the CDR3 reads CASSQHTSGVTYEQYF. The DNA for the CDR3 is TGCGCCAGCAGCCAACATACTAGCGGGGTGACCTACGAGCAGTACTTC.

The rearrangement links TRBV29-1 to TRBJ1-4, with 8 nucleotides matching TRBD1. V shed 6 bases, J shed 5 bases, and the junction held 5 bases outside the gene matches. This CDR3 is 13 amino acids long. The germline V gene has CDR1 SQVTM and CDR2 ANQGSEA. This chain's CDR3 is CSVQRDRNEKLFF. The CDR3 DNA is TGCAGCGTACAACGGGACAGGAATGAAAAACTGTTTTTT. The full variable domain, its missing parts supplied by reference TRBV29-1 and TRBJ1-4, is SAVISQKPSRDICQRGTSLTIQCQVDSQVTMMFWYRQQPGQSLTLIATANQGSEATYESGFVIDKFPISRPNLTFSTLTVSNMSPEDSSIYLCSVQRDRNEKLFFGSGTQLSVL.

The rearrangement links TRBV9 to TRBJ2-7, with 8 bases aligning to TRBD1. CDR3 length equals 15 residues. J lost 2 bases, V lost 0 bases, and 4 bases had no gene match. Germline lookup yields CDR1 SGDLS and CDR2 YYNGEE. The chain's CDR3 is CASSVDPGGPYEQYF. For the CDR3, the DNA is TGTGCCAGCAGCGTAGATCCAGGGGGCCCCTACGAGCAGTACTTC.

This chain links TRBV19 with TRBJ2-7, with D possibly TRBD1 on 6 matching bases. Germline V gives CDR1 LNHDA, CDR2 SQIVND (reference sequence). Deletions cut 8 bases from V and 3 bases from J, with 14 bases between. This CDR3 is 13 amino acids long. The CDR3 is CASSAGARYEQYF. The CDR3, as DNA: TGTGCCAGTTCGGCAGGGGCTCGCTACGAGCAGTACTTC.

V and J are TRBV5-1 and TRBJ1-2; D remains ambiguous. This CDR3 is built from 14 residues. Trimming stripped 0 bases from V and 8 bases from J, with 14 bases between. Germline assignment: CDR1 SGHRS and CDR2 YFSETQ. The CDR3 is CASSLDSGNNGYTF. The DNA of the CDR3 is TGCGCCAGCAGCTTGGATTCGGGAAATAACGGCTACACCTTC.

This clone was counted a few times. This chain joins TRBV7-2 and TRBJ2-7; tentative D call: TRBD1 (5 bases). CDR3 size: 15 residues. The ends were cut back, 1 base at V and 0 bases at J, with 10 bases in the middle. CDR1 and CDR2 from the germline V gene are SGHTA and FQGNSA. The CDR3 reads CASSLDRLSSYEQYF. The CDR3 DNA follows: TGTGCCAGCAGCTTAGACAGGCTCAGCTCCTACGAGCAGTACTTC.

This clone has more than one count but fewer than ten. This chain links TRBV5-6 with TRBJ1-5; no reliable D call. Germline CDR1 reads SGHDT; CDR2 reads YYEEEE. This CDR3 region has 14 residues. V shed 1 base and J shed 2 bases, with 7 bases lying between them. CDR3 bases: TGTGCCAGCAGCTTGCAGGCACGCAATCAGCCCCAGCATTTT. It is translated as CASSLQARNQPQHF.

This clone was seen only once. The V and J genes are TRBV30 and TRBJ2-1; TRBD2 agrees at 11 bases. The CDR3 runs 14 residues. Germline values: CDR1 GTSNPN, CDR2 SVGIG (reference sequence). The trim removed 0 bases at V and 12 bases at J, leaving 7 bases unmatched. The CDR3 DNA follows: TGTGCCTGGAGTGTAACTAGCGGGAGTCGTCGGCAGTTCTTC. It translates to CAWSVTSGSRRQFF. Filled out from reference TRBV30 and TRBJ2-1, the complete variable domain reads SQTIHQWPATLVQPVGSPLSLECTVEGTSNPNLYWYRQAAGRGLQLLFYSVGIGQISSEVPQNLSASRPQDRQFILSSKKLLLSDSGFYLCAWSVTSGSRRQFFGPGTRLTVL.